These 23 T cell receptor beta chains were sequenced from one sample in a study of regulatory T cells in long-lasting Graves disease. According to the study, TCR beta libraries were built with iRepertoire HTBI primers and CDR3-region Arm-PCR. TCRdb called the multiplex PCR reads again in MiXCR, with one record for every CDR3 protein. Here the sample spans around 430,000 distinct CDR3 sequences, approximately 23% being singletons. The time point was: persistent/refractory GD, antithyroid drugs over 5 years with positive TRAb. PBMC RNA served as the TCR library source. The sequencing used peripheral blood mononuclear cells (PBMCs), collected when the disease was refractory, from a patient treated with antithyroid drugs. The receptors shown here come from a female donor with Graves disease.

The V and J genes are TRBV28 and TRBJ2-7; 8 nucleotides line up with TRBD2. The CDR3 sequence is 14 residues long. The germline V gene encodes CDR1 MDHEN and CDR2 SYDVKM. Losses at the gene ends were 2 bases for V and 5 bases for J; bases not matched to a gene: 5. CDR3 in amino acids: CASSLGLAVNEQYF. DNA of the CDR3: TGTGCCAGCAGTTTAGGACTAGCCGTCAACGAGCAGTACTTC.

This clonotype showed up many times. The V and J genes are TRBV28 and TRBJ2-5; TRBD1 matches at 10 bases. J was trimmed by 7 bases and V by 5 bases; bases with no gene match: 10. Looked up from germline, CDR1 is MDHEN and CDR2 is SYDVKM. The CDR3 covers 15 residues. CDR3: CASSGQGGRTGTQYF. CDR3 in DNA: TGTGCCAGCAGTGGACAGGGGGGCCGTACAGGGACCCAGTACTTC.

This clonotype was seen ten or more times. This chain joins TRBV28 and TRBJ1-4; TRBD1 agrees at 9 bases. V lost 5 bases, J lost 7 bases, and 8 bases stayed unmatched. Germline V gene lookup returns CDR1 MDHEN and CDR2 SYDVKM. The CDR3 is made up of 15 amino acids. CDR3 region: CASSPPGTGFEKLFF. The DNA for the CDR3 is TGTGCCAGCAGTCCCCCCGGGACAGGGTTTGAAAAACTGTTTTTT.

This chain uses TRBV24-1 with TRBJ2-5, with D perhaps matching TRBD1 (5 bases). This CDR3 spans 13 amino acids. Between the trimmed V and J ends, which lost 0 bases and 9 bases, there was a span of 10 bases. Germline values: CDR1 KGHDR, CDR2 SFDVKD. CDR3 nucleotides: TGTGCCACCAGTGATTTGCTCCAAGGGGCCCAGTACTTC. Translation: CATSDLLQGAQYF.

This clonotype was seen a handful of times. The chain links TRBV4-1 to TRBJ1-5; the D gene is possibly TRBD1 (6 bases). The CDR3 is made up of 16 amino acids. The germline gives CDR1 MGHRA, CDR2 YSYEKL. Trimming cost V 3 bases and J 4 bases, with 16 bases left between them. The CDR3 loop is CASSHDLGQRNQPQHF. For the CDR3, the DNA is TGCGCCAGCAGCCACGACCTCGGACAGCGAAATCAGCCCCAGCATTTT.

The V and J genes are TRBV10-2 and TRBJ2-7; D ambiguous. This CDR3 contains 14 residues. V was cut by 3 bases and J by 2 bases, with 11 bases left in between. Germline V gives CDR1 WSHSY, CDR2 SAAADI. CDR3 region: CASSDGGVPYEQYF. CDR3 nucleotides: TGCGCCAGCAGTGATGGCGGAGTGCCCTACGAGCAGTACTTC.

This rearrangement joins TRBV18 to TRBJ1-1; 7 bases are a match to TRBD1. Germline V gene lookup returns CDR1 KGHSH and CDR2 LQKENI. Trimming cost V 6 bases and J 4 bases; bases outside gene matches: 5. CDR3 length equals 13 residues. The CDR3 DNA reads as TGTGCCAGCTCTGGACAGGCGTCCACTGAAGCTTTCTTT. This codes for CASSGQASTEAFF.

The chain links TRBV29-1 to TRBJ1-4; D is perhaps TRBD1 (5 bases). The V gene lost 7 bases and the J gene lost 4 bases, with 10 bases spanning the gap. CDR1 and CDR2 (germline): SQVTM, ANQGSEA. The CDR3 covers 12 residues. CDR3 residues: CSARVVNEKLFF. The CDR3 coding sequence is TGCAGCGCCAGGGTGGTTAATGAAAAACTGTTTTTT.

In this sample, this clonotype turned up a few times. The chain uses TRBV25-1 and TRBJ1-1, with D unresolved. Trimming took off 3 bases at V and 1 base at J, with 9 bases between the two ends. The CDR3 contains 14 residues. Per germline, CDR1 MGHDK and CDR2 SYGVNS. Written as DNA, the CDR3 is TGTGCCAGCAGTGATATTAGTGCGAACACTGAAGCTTTCTTT. This gives the protein CASSDISANTEAFF.

At least ten counts were recorded for this clonotype. V gene TRBV7-3 combines with J gene TRBJ1-2; 8 bases agree with TRBD1. The ends lost 4 bases at V and 6 bases at J; junction bases unmatched: 4. Germline CDR1 reads SGHTA; CDR2 reads FQGTGA. CDR3 length: 13 residues. This chain's CDR3 is CASSYQGAHGYTF. The CDR3 DNA is TGTGCCAGCAGCTATCAGGGGGCTCATGGCTACACCTTC.

The chain uses TRBV3-1 and TRBJ1-2; 9 bases fit TRBD1. The CDR3 runs to 15 residues. V shed 4 bases and J 4 bases; nucleotides not matched to a gene: 7. Germline lookup yields CDR1 LGHDT and CDR2 YNNKEL (reference sequence). This CDR3 reads CASSPGTGRSYGYTF. CDR3 nucleotides: TGTGCCAGCAGCCCCGGGACAGGGAGGAGCTATGGCTACACCTTC.

This clonotype has just a few counts. The chain couples TRBV5-8 to TRBJ1-5, with D perhaps TRBD1 (5 bases). Trimming removed 4 bases at V and 4 bases at J, with 12 bases between. Germline V gene lookup returns CDR1 SGHTS and CDR2 YDEGEE. The CDR3 totals 14 residues. The CDR3 DNA sequence: TGTGCCAGCAGCCGGGAGGGGATTAATCAGCCCCAGCATTTT. Its translation is CASSREGINQPQHF.

Ten or more counts support this clonotype. The chain uses TRBV28 and TRBJ1-5; perhaps TRBD1 as D (6 bases). Trimming took off 6 bases at V and 6 bases at J, with 12 bases between the two ends. The germline V gene has CDR1 MDHEN and CDR2 SYDVKM. The CDR3 runs 13 residues. The CDR3 here is CASSSGVPQPQHF. In DNA form, the CDR3 reads TGTGCCAGCAGCTCAGGGGTACCTCAGCCCCAGCATTTT.

J is TRBJ1-1 and V is TRBV2; 12 bases agree with TRBD1. This CDR3 contains 15 residues. V lost 0 bases, J lost 7 bases, and 3 bases stayed unmatched. In germline, CDR1 is SNHLY, CDR2 FYNNEI. The CDR3 protein is CASSEAGTGGREAFF. In DNA, the CDR3 is TGTGCCAGCAGTGAAGCCGGGACAGGGGGCCGTGAAGCTTTCTTT.

This chain links TRBV6-1 with TRBJ1-1; 7 positions agree with TRBD1. The J segment lost 6 bases and the V segment lost 6 bases, leaving 4 bases of the junction unmatched. Looked up from germline, CDR1 is MNHNS and CDR2 is SASEGT. This CDR3 region has 12 residues. This CDR3 reads CASRTGIAEAFF. The CDR3 nucleotides are TGTGCCAGCAGGACAGGGATCGCTGAAGCTTTCTTT.

This clonotype was detected ten times or more. V is TRBV6-1 and J is TRBJ2-7; D gene ambiguous. There are 12 residues in the CDR3. Germline CDR1 reads MNHNS; CDR2 reads SASEGT. Trimming pared 9 bases from V and 5 bases from J, leaving 14 bases between. CDR3 coding DNA: TGTGCCAGATCGGATCCCAGGCACGAGCAGTACTTC. This gives the protein CARSDPRHEQYF.

This clonotype came up many times. The J gene is TRBJ2-7, the V gene TRBV15, with TRBD1 matching over 8 bases. This CDR3 has 17 residues. The J segment lost 2 bases and the V segment lost 0 bases, leaving 9 bases of the junction unmatched. The germline V gene has CDR1 LNHNV and CDR2 YYDKDF (reference sequence). The CDR3 nucleotides are TGTGCCACCAGCAGAGATATTCCGAGACAGGGGCCCTACGAGCAGTACTTC. Translating it yields CATSRDIPRQGPYEQYF. The full variable domain, rest sourced from reference TRBV15 and TRBJ2-7, is DAMVIQNPRYQVTQFGKPVTLSCSQTLNHNVMYWYQQKSSQAPKLLFHYYDKDFNNEADTPDNFQSRRPNTSFCFLDIRSPGLGDTAMYLCATSRDIPRQGPYEQYFGPGTRLTVT.

This clonotype was recorded at least ten times. The CDR3 bases are TGTGCCAGCAGTCGGGATTCTTTTCGGCGGAGCCTCCCTAATGAAAAACTGTTTTTT. It codes for CASSRDSFRRSLPNEKLFF. The gene calls are TRBV28 and TRBJ1-4; D is undetermined. Trimming removed 5 bases from V and 3 bases from J, with 25 bases in between. This CDR3 comprises 19 residues. Germline CDR1 and CDR2: MDHEN and SYDVKM.

This clonotype has ten or more counts. The chain combines TRBV7-2 with TRBJ2-7; no clear D gene. The germline V and J ends were trimmed by 8 bases and 5 bases, with 16 bases remaining between them. This CDR3 has 13 amino acids. Germline V gene lookup returns CDR1 SGHTA and CDR2 FQGNSA. The CDR3 coding sequence is TGTGCCAGCTTGAAGCGCAGGCGAAACGAGCAGTACTTC. This encodes CASLKRRRNEQYF.

The CDR3 coding sequence is TGTGCCAGCAGTACTACCCTAGCGGGGGTAGGGACCGGGGAGCTGTTTTTT. Residues: CASSTTLAGVGTGELFF. The J gene is TRBJ2-2, the V gene TRBV6-1, with 10 bases that match TRBD2. The CDR3 is 17 residues long. Germline CDR1 is MNHNS and CDR2 is SASEGT. Trimming took 5 bases from V and 5 from J; bases not matched to a gene: 11.

This chain joins TRBV15 and TRBJ2-5; weak D call: TRBD1 (6 bases). The V gene's germline CDR1 is LNHNV and CDR2 YYDKDF (reference sequence). V was trimmed by 3 bases and J by 2 bases, leaving 10 bases between them. The CDR3 loop spans 14 amino acids. The DNA of the CDR3 is TGTGCCACCAGCAGGGACAGCCAACAAGAGACCCAGTACTTC. As protein: CATSRDSQQETQYF.

This clonotype was observed a handful of times. This chain joins TRBV12-3 or TRBV12-4 and TRBJ2-7; D gene unclear. Trimming cost V 5 bases and J 3 bases, with 5 bases left between them. The CDR3 has 11 residues. CDR3 sequence (DNA): TGTGCCAGCAGTGACGGCTACGAGCAGTACTTC. Protein: CASSDGYEQYF.

The chain employs TRBV7-2 and TRBJ1-3; D remains ambiguous. The germline V and J ends were trimmed by 0 bases and 2 bases, with 11 bases remaining between them. The CDR3 runs 16 residues. Per the germline V gene, CDR1 is SGHTA and CDR2 is FQGNSA. The chain's CDR3 is CASSLAQRAAGNTIYF. CDR3 nucleotides: TGTGCCAGCAGCTTAGCGCAGAGGGCGGCTGGAAACACCATATATTTT.